This passage covers 10 T cell receptor beta chains from one sample sequenced in a study of blood T cell repertoires in COVID-19. The repertoire was sequenced with immunoSEQ multiplex PCR; TCRdb's copy has only in-frame clones and lacks some. The sample consists of 300,000 to 450,000 clones, roughly nine tenths of them appearing once. The sample taken for sequencing was peripheral blood. The receptors originated from a woman aged 55-70 years with COVID-19, enrolled during active disease.

The chain couples TRBV5-1 to TRBJ2-2, with TRBD1 matching 7 bases. In germline, CDR1 is SGHRS, CDR2 YFSETQ. V was pared by 3 bases and J by 0 bases, with 5 bases of the junction left unmatched. CDR3 length: 16 residues. CDR3 bases: TGCGCCAGCAGCTCACAGGGGCGAACGAACACCGGGGAGCTGTTTTTT. It is translated as CASSSQGRTNTGELFF.

The chain recombines TRBV7-2 with TRBJ2-6; D is possibly TRBD2 (6 bases). Trimming removed 2 bases from V and 2 bases from J, with 10 bases in between. Germline CDR1 and CDR2: SGHTA and FQGNSA. This CDR3 has 16 amino acids. For the CDR3, the DNA is TGTGCCAGCAGCTTATCGTCGGGGGCTGGGGCCAACGTCCTGACTTTC. Translation: CASSLSSGAGANVLTF. The full variable domain, completed using reference TRBV7-2 and TRBJ2-6, is GAGVSQSPSNKVTEKGKDVELRCDPISGHTALYWYRQSLGQGLEFLIYFQGNSAPDKSGLPSDRFSAERTGGSVSTLTIQRTQQEDSAVYLCASSLSSGAGANVLTFGAGSRLTVL.

The rearrangement links TRBV19 to TRBJ2-3, with TRBD2 matching 16 bases. CDR1 LNHDA and CDR2 SQIVND come from the germline V gene (reference sequence). With V trimmed by 5 bases and J by 1 base, 18 bases remained unmatched. This CDR3 spans 22 amino acids. The CDR3 bases are TGTGCCAGTAGTCCCCCCCTCCGGGTTGGGACTAGCGGGGGGGCTGGCACAGATACGCAGTATTTT. This encodes CASSPPLRVGTSGGAGTDTQYF.

The V and J genes are TRBV5-1 and TRBJ2-5; 11 bases are a match to TRBD2. The CDR3 covers 15 residues. After removal of 3 bases from V and 3 bases from J, the junction contained 4 bases not matched to a gene. Germline values: CDR1 SGHRS, CDR2 YFSETQ. CDR3 nucleotide sequence: TGCGCCAGCAGCTCTAGCGGGGGGCTTAAAGAGACCCAGTACTTC. Protein product: CASSSSGGLKETQYF.

With respect to this clone: This may be a read error: a much more frequent sequence differs by one nucleotide. V gene TRBV2 combines with J gene TRBJ1-2; 9 bases agree with TRBD1. Trimming cost V 1 base and J 4 bases; bases outside gene matches: 1. Germline assignment: CDR1 SNHLY and CDR2 FYNNEI. The CDR3 consists of 14 residues. CDR3 residues: CASSEGTGVYGYTF. The CDR3 nucleotides read TGTGCCAGCAGTGAAGGGACAGGGGTCTATGGCTACACCTTC.

The sample holds a few counts of this clone. CDR3 in amino acids: CASSPQGLSSGNTIYF. As DNA, the CDR3 is TGTGCCAGCTCACCACAGGGGCTTAGCTCTGGAAACACCATATATTTT. The chain recombines TRBV18 with TRBJ1-3, with D perhaps TRBD1 (5 bases). CDR1 is KGHSH, CDR2 LQKENI, per germline. Trimming took off 1 base at V and 0 bases at J, with 10 bases between the two ends. The CDR3 runs to 16 residues.

This chain uses TRBV7-9 with TRBJ2-3; perhaps TRBD1 as D (5 bases). V lost 4 bases, J lost 5 bases, and 16 bases lay in between. Germline CDR1 is SEHNR and CDR2 is FQNEAQ (reference sequence). The CDR3 loop spans 15 amino acids. CDR3 nucleotides: TGTGCCAGCAGCTCCCCGGGCAGGGCGCAAGATACGCAGTATTTT. It is translated as CASSSPGRAQDTQYF.

The DNA for the CDR3 is TGTGCCAGCAGCTTAGATCAGGGGAACTATGGCTACACCTTC. Its protein product is CASSLDQGNYGYTF. This chain links TRBV7-8 with TRBJ1-2; tentatively, D is TRBD1 (6 bases). The CDR3 is 14 residues long. Germline lookup yields CDR1 SGHVS and CDR2 FQNEAQ. V was shortened by 1 base and J by 2 bases, with 8 bases between the two germline ends.

The chain joins TRBV19 to TRBJ2-2, with a possible D match to TRBD1 (5 bases). The CDR3 spans 12 residues. V was shortened by 10 bases and J by 5 bases, with 11 bases between the two germline ends. Germline loops: CDR1 LNHDA, CDR2 SQIVND (reference sequence). The CDR3 DNA follows: TGTGCCACTAGACAGTGGACCGGGGAGCTGTTTTTT. This translates into CATRQWTGELFF.

This clone was detected once. The gene calls are TRBV19 and TRBJ1-1; 10 nucleotides agree with TRBD1. The germline CDR1 and CDR2 sequences are LNHDA and SQIVND (reference sequence). The CDR3 covers 15 residues. V gave up 7 bases and J gave up 4 bases; unmatched junction bases: 9. CDR3 residues: CASKPGQGMITEAFF. In nucleotides, the CDR3 is TGTGCCAGTAAGCCGGGACAGGGGATGATCACTGAAGCTTTCTTT.